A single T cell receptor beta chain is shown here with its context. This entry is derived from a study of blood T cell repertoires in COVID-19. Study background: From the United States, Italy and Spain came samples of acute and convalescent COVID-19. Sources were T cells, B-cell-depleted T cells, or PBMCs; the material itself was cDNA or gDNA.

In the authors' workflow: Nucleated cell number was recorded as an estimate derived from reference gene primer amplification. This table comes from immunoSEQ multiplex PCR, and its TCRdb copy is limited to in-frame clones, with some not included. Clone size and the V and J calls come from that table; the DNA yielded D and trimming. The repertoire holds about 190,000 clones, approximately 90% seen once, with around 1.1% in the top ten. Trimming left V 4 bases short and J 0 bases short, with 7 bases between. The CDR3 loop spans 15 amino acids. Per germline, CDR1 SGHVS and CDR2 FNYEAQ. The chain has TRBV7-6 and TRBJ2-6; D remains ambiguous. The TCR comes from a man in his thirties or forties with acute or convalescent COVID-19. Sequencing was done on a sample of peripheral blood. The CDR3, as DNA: TGTGCCAGCAGCTCTCAGTCCTCTGGGGCCAACGTCCTGACTTTC. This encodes CASSSQSSGANVLTF.